This T cell receptor (beta chain) was captured in a study of Graves' ophthalmopathy and Graves' hyperthyroidism. Across the whole study: Peripheral blood was gathered at the point of initial diagnosis, before any treatment started. Study-wide results and caveats: Appearing in blood as well were most expanded thyroid clonotypes above 0.001 frequency.

The CDR3 length is 16 residues. The J segment lost 4 bases and the V segment lost 3 bases, leaving 5 bases of the junction unmatched. CDR1 MNHNS and CDR2 SASEGT come from the germline V gene. Beta-chain TCR CDR3 regions were amplified from RNA transcripts. RT-PCR in the first round used HTBI primers; a second-round multiplex PCR followed. TCRdb ran MiXCR on the multiplex PCR reads and lists one entry per CDR3 protein. The data contain roughly 610,000 distinct CDR3 sequences, about 24% of them singletons. Many counts were recorded for this clonotype. The antigen is not known. Stable hyperthyroidism was defined by absence of ophthalmopathy within 18 months of follow-up.

The source is a woman aged 18-30 years with stable Graves' hyperthyroidism. Some clones in this sample may be carry-over from other donors' samples. The sample consisted of peripheral blood. V and J are TRBV6-1 and TRBJ2-2, with TRBD2 matching 10 bases. The CDR3 protein is CASSDLAGVSTGELFF. In DNA form, the CDR3 reads TGTGCCAGCAGTGATCTAGCGGGAGTTAGCACCGGGGAGCTGTTTTTT.